This T cell receptor beta chain was profiled in a study of cytomegalovirus exposure and HLA in healthy donors. A word on this clone: The antigen is undetermined.

13 Jbeta primers and 60 Vbeta primers were used for the PCR. Profiling relied on immunoSEQ multiplex PCR, and the TCRdb table lists in-frame clones only, not all of them. The table includes around 70,000 clones, roughly four fifths detected once. Findings of the study overall: The sole available immune exposure information was CMV serostatus. There were some public TCRs occurring in many donors, but most TCR sequences were rare. Prior analysis indicated that the majority of TCR beta V segments exhibited productivity approximately 90% or approximately 30% of the time. Cytomegalovirus association was assigned to some 160 TCR beta chains.

This CDR3 region has 16 residues. V lost 4 bases to trimming and J lost 0 bases, with 14 bases between them. Germline V lookup: CDR1 LNHDA, CDR2 SQIVND (reference sequence). The specimen sequenced was PBMCs. The clonotype was recovered from a male donor in good health and CMV-seropositive. The chain joins TRBV19 to TRBJ2-3; possible D gene TRBD1, 6 bases. CDR3 sequence reads: CASSTGTYPSTDTQYF. Written as DNA, the CDR3 is TGTGCCAGTAGTACCGGGACATACCCTAGCACAGATACGCAGTATTTT.